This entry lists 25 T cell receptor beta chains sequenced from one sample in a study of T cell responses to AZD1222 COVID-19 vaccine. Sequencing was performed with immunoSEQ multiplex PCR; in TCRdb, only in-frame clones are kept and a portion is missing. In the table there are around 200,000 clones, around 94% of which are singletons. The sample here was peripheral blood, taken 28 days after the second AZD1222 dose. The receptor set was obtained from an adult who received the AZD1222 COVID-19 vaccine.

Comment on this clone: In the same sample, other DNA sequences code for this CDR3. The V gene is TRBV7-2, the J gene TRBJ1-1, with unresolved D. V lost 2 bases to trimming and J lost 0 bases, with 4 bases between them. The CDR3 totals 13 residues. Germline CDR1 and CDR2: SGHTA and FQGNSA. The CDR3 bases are TGTGCCAGCAGCTTAACGGTGAACACTGAAGCTTTCTTT. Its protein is CASSLTVNTEAFF.

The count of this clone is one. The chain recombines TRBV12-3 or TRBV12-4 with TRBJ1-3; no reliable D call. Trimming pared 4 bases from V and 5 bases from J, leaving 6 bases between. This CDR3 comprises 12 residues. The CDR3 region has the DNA TGTGCCAGCAGTTATTCTCGAAACACCATATATTTT. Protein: CASSYSRNTIYF.

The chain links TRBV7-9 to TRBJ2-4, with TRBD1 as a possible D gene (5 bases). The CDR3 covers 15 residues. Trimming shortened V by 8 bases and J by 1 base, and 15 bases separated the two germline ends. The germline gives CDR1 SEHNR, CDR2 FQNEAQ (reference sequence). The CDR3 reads CASGAGFAAKNIQYF. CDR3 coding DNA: TGTGCCAGCGGGGCAGGGTTCGCGGCCAAAAACATTCAGTACTTC.

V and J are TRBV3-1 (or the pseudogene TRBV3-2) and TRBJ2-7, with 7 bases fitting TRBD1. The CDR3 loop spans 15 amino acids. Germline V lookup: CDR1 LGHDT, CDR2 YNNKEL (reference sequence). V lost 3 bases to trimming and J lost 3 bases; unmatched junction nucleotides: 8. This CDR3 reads CASSQYRGSLYEQYF. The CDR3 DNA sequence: TGTGCCAGCAGCCAGTACAGGGGAAGTCTCTACGAGCAGTACTTC.

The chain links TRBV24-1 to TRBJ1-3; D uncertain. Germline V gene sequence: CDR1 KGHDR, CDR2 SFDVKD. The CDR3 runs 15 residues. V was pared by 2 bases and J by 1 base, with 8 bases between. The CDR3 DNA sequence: TGTGCCACCAGTGATTCCCGGGATTCTGGAAACACCATATATTTT. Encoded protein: CATSDSRDSGNTIYF.

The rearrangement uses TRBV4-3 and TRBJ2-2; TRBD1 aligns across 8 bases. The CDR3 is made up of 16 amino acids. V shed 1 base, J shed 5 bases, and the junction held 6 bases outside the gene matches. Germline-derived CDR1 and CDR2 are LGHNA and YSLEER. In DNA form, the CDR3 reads TGCGCCAGCAGCCAAGTAGGGGACAGGAAGACCGGGGAGCTGTTTTTT. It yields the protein CASSQVGDRKTGELFF.

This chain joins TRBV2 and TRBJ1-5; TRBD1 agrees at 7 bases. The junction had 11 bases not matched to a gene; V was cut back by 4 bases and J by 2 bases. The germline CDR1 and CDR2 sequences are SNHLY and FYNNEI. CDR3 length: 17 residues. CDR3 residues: CASSGVQGVFGNQPQHF. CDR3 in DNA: TGTGCCAGCAGTGGGGTCCAGGGGGTTTTTGGCAATCAGCCCCAGCATTTT. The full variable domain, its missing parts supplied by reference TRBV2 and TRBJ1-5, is EPEVTQTPSHQVTQMGQEVILRCVPISNHLYFYWYRQILGQKVEFLVSFYNNEISEKSEIFDDQFSVERPDGSNFTLKIRSTKLEDSAMYFCASSGVQGVFGNQPQHFGDGTRLSIL.

CDR3 nucleotide sequence: TGTGCCAGCAGTGAATTGGTGGGAATAAATGGCTACACCTTC. It codes for CASSELVGINGYTF. J is TRBJ1-2 and V is TRBV25-1; D uncertain. The germline V gene encodes CDR1 MGHDK and CDR2 SYGVNS. V was shortened by 1 base and J by 6 bases, with 12 bases between the two germline ends. CDR3 length: 14 amino acids.

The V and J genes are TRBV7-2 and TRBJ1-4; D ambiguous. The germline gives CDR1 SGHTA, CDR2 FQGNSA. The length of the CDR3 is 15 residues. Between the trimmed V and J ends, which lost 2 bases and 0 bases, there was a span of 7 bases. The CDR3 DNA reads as TGTGCCAGCAGCTTATGGTTTGCAACTAATGAAAAACTGTTTTTT. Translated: CASSLWFATNEKLFF.

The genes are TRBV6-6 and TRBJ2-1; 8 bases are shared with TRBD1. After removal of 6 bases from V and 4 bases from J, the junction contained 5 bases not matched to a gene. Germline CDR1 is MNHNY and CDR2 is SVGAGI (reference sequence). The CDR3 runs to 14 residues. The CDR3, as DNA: TGTGCCAGCAGCTCAACAGGGGGATACAATGAGCAGTTCTTC. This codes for CASSSTGGYNEQFF.

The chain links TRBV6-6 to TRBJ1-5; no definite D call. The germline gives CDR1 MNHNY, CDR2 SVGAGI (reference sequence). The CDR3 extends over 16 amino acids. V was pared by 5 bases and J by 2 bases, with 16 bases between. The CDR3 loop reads CASSPAAPMGNQPQHF. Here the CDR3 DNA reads TGTGCCAGCAGTCCCGCGGCCCCCATGGGCAATCAGCCCCAGCATTTT.

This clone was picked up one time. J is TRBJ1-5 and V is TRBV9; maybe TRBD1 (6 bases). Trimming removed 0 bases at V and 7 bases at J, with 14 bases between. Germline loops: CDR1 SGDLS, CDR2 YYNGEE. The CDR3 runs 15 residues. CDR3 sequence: CASSVGGARGQPQHF. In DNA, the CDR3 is TGTGCCAGCAGCGTAGGGGGGGCGCGAGGCCAGCCCCAGCATTTT.

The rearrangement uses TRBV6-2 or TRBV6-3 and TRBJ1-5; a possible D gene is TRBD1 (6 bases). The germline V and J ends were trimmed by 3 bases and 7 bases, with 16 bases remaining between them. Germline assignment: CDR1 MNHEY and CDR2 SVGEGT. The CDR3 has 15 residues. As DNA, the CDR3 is TGTGCCAGCAGTTATTATAACGCAAGGGGGCAGCCCCAGCATTTT. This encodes CASSYYNARGQPQHF.

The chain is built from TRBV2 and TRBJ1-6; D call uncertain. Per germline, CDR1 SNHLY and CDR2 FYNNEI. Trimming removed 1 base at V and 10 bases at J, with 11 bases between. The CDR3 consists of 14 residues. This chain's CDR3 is CASSEGGLGSPLHF. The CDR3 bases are TGTGCCAGCAGTGAAGGGGGTCTCGGGTCACCCCTCCACTTT.

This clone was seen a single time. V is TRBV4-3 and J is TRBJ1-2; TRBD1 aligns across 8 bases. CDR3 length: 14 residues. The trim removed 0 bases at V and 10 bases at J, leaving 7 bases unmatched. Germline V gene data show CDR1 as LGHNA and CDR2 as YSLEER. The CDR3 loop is CASSQDRTGWDYTF. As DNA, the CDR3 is TGCGCCAGCAGCCAAGACCGGACAGGGTGGGACTACACCTTC.

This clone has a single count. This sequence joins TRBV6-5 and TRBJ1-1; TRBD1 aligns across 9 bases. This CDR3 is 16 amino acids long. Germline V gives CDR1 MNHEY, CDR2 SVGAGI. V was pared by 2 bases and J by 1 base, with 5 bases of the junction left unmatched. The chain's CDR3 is CASSYPKGQGNTEAFF. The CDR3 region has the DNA TGTGCCAGCAGTTACCCGAAGGGACAGGGGAACACTGAAGCTTTCTTT.

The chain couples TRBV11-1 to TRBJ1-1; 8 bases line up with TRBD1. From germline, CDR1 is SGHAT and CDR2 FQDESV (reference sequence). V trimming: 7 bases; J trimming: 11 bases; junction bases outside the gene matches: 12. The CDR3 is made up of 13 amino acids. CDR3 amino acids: CASTPVDRGDAFF. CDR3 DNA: TGTGCCAGCACACCCGTAGACAGGGGTGATGCTTTCTTT.

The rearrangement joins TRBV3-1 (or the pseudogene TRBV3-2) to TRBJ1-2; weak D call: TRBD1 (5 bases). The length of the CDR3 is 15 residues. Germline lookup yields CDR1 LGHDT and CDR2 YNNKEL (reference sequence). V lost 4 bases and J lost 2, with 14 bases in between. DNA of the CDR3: TGTGCCAGCAGCCCAATGGTGGCAGGGAACTATGGCTACACCTTC. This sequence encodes CASSPMVAGNYGYTF.

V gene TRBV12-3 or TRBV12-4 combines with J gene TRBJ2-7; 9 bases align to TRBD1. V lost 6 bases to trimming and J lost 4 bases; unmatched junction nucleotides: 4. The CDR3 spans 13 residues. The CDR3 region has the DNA TGTGCCAGCAGGCCGGGACAGGGATACGAGCAGTACTTC. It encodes CASRPGQGYEQYF.

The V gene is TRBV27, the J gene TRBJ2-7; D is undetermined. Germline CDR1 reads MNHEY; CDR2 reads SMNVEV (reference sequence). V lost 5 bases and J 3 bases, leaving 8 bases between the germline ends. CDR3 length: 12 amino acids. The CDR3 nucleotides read TGTGCCAGCAGTCCGAACAGCTACGAGCAGTACTTC. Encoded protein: CASSPNSYEQYF.

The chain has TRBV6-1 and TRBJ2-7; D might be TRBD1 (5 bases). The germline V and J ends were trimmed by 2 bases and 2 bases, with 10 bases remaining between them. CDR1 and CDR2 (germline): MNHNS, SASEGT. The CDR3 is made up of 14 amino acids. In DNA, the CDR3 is TGTGCCAGCAGTGAAAGCAAAGGGGCCTACGAGCAGTACTTC. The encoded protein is CASSESKGAYEQYF.

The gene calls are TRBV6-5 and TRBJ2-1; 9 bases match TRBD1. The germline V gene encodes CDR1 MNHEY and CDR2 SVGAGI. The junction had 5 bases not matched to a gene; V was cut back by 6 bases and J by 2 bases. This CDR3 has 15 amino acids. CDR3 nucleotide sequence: TGTGCCAGCAGAAGGGACAGGGAGCCCTACAATGAGCAGTTCTTC. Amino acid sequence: CASRRDREPYNEQFF.

The CDR3, as DNA: TGTGCCAGCACCCTTGCGGTGGTAGGCTACACCTTC. It codes for CASTLAVVGYTF. This sequence joins TRBV5-6 and TRBJ1-2; D uncertain. The CDR3 has 12 amino acids. V dropped 6 bases and J dropped 8 bases, with 14 bases sitting between them. Germline CDR1 and CDR2: SGHDT and YYEEEE.

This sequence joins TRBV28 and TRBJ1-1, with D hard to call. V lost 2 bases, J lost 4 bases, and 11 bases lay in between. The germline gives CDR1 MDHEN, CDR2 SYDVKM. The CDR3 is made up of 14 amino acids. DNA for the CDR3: TGTGCCAGCAGTTTAATGCCCCGGGGCACTGAAGCTTTCTTT. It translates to CASSLMPRGTEAFF. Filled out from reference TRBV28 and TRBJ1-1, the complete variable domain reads DVKVTQSSRYLVKRTGEKVFLECVQDMDHENMFWYRQDPGLGLRLIYFSYDVKMKEKGDIPEGYSVSREKKERFSLILESASTNQTSMYLCASSLMPRGTEAFFGQGTRLTVV.

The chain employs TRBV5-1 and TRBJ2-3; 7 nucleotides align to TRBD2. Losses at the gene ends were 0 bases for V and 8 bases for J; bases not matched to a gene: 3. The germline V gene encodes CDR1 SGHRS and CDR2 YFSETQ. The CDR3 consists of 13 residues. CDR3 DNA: TGCGCCAGCAGCTTGGGGGGAGGGTCTACGCAGTATTTT. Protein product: CASSLGGGSTQYF.